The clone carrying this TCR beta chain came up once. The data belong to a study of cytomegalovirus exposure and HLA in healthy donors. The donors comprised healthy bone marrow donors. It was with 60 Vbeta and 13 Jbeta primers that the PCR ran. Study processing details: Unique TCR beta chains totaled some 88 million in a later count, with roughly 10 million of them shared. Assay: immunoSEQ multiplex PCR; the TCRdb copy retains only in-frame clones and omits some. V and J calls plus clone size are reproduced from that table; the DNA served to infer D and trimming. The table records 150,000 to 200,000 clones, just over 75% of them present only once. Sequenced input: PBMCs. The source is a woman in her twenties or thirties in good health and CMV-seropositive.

The CDR3 here is CAISLRDTPGNTIYF. DNA of the CDR3: TGTGCCATCAGTCTCCGGGACACTCCTGGAAACACCATATATTTT. The chain links TRBV10-3 to TRBJ1-3; the D gene is possibly TRBD1 (6 bases). CDR1 ENHRY and CDR2 SYGVKD come from the germline V gene. The CDR3 covers 15 residues. Trimming shortened V by 5 bases and J by 2 bases, and 13 bases separated the two germline ends.